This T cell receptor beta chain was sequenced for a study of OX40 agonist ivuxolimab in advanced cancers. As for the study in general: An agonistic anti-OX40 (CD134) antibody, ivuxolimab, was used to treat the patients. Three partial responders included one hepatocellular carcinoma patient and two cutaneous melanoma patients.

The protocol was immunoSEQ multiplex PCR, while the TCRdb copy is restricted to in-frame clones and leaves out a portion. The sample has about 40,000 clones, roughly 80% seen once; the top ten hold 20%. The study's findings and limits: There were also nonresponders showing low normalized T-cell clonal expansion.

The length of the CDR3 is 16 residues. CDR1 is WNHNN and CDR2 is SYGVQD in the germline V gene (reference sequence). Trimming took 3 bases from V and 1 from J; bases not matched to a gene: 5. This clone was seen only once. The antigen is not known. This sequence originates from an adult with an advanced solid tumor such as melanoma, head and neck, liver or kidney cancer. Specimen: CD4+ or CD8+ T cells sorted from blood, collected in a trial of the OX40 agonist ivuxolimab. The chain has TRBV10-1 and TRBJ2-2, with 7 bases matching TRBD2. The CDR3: CASSEVAGLNTGELFF. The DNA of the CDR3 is TGCGCCAGCAGTGAAGTAGCGGGTTTGAACACCGGGGAGCTGTTTTTT.